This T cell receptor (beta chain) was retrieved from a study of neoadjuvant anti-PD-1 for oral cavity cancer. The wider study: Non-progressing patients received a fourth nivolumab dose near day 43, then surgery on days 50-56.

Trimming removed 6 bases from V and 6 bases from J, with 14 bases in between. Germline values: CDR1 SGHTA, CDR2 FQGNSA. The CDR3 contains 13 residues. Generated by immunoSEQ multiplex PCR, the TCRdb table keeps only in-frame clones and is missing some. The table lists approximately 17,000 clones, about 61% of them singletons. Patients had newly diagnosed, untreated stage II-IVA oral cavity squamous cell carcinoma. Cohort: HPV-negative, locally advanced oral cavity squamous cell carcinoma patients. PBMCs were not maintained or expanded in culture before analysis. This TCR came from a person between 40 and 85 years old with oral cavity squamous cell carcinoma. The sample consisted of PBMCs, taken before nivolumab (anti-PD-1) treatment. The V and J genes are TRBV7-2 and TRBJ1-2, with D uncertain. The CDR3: CASRPAWNHGYTF. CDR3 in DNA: TGTGCCAGCAGACCGGCCTGGAACCATGGCTACACCTTC.